The 17 T cell receptor beta chains below come from one sample, sequenced in a study of T-cell reconstitution after alpha-beta-depleted transplantation in children (dated by TCRdb to 2016 to 2017). To prepare the library, PCR was applied. Sequencing relied on an Illumina HiSeq 2500. Molecular barcoding was employed in the preparation of TCR libraries, with unique molecular identifiers being used to normalize TCRbeta repertoire quantification. Clones were called with MiXCR by TCRdb after fastp trimmed the public reads at Q25, and only in-frame beta chains were retained. Every CDR3 protein is listed once, alongside the most common genes and DNA of its rows. In this sample the table shows about 230,000 distinct CDR3 sequences, roughly a tenth of which occur a single time. The ten biggest clones cover 28% of the sample. What the treatment or condition label conveys for this sample: allogeneic hematopoietic cell transplantation with graft depleted of TCRalphabeta T cells and CD19 B cells.

The sequencing used PBMCs, collected before TCRalphabeta/CD19-depleted stem cell transplant. The receptors were gathered from a child under two years old with acute myeloid leukemia, due to receive a stem cell transplant.

This clonotype was counted many times. The rearrangement joins TRBV5-1 to TRBJ2-1; 8 bases fit TRBD2. Germline CDR1 and CDR2: SGHRS and YFSETQ. The CDR3 sequence is 15 residues long. The trim removed 0 bases at V and 8 bases at J, leaving 7 bases unmatched. DNA for the CDR3: TGCGCCAGCAGCTTGGGCGGGACTAGTGTCTATGAGCAGTTCTTC. Protein sequence: CASSLGGTSVYEQFF.

The chain links TRBV7-2 to TRBJ2-3; 9 nucleotides agree with TRBD2. The CDR3 covers 14 residues. Trimming at V came to 6 bases and at J to 6 bases, leaving 7 bases not matched to a gene. CDR1 is SGHTA, CDR2 FQGNSA, per germline. In nucleotides, the CDR3 is TGTGCCAGCAGTAAGGGACTAGCATACGATACGCAGTATTTT. Its protein product is CASSKGLAYDTQYF.

Many counts were recorded for this clonotype. The chain couples TRBV12-3 or TRBV12-4 to TRBJ1-1; TRBD1 agrees at 10 bases. The J segment lost 6 bases and the V segment lost 3 bases, leaving 7 bases of the junction unmatched. The CDR3 totals 15 residues. CDR3 amino acids: CASSFGGTGVPEAFF. CDR3 coding DNA: TGTGCCAGCAGTTTTGGTGGGACAGGGGTTCCTGAAGCTTTCTTT.

This clonotype was seen ten or more times. The J gene is TRBJ2-2, the V gene TRBV11-2, with a tentative D call TRBD1 (6 bases). CDR3 length: 14 amino acids. V was clipped by 6 bases and J by 6 bases, with 14 bases between them. The V gene's germline CDR1 is SGHAT and CDR2 FQNNGV. CDR3 sequence (DNA): TGTGCCAGCAGGACCACGGACAGCCCCGGGGAGCTGTTTTTT. Protein sequence: CASRTTDSPGELFF.

This clonotype was picked up many times. The chain couples TRBV20-1 to TRBJ2-2; D gene ambiguous. CDR1 is DFQATT and CDR2 is SNEGSKA in the germline V gene (reference sequence). Between the trimmed V and J ends, which lost 3 bases and 1 base, there was a span of 9 bases. The CDR3 runs 14 residues. The CDR3 region has the DNA TGCAGTGCTAGTAAGGTGGGGAACACCGGGGAGCTGTTTTTT. As protein: CSASKVGNTGELFF.

This clonotype was recorded many times. The chain employs TRBV30 and TRBJ1-1; D remains ambiguous. CDR3 length equals 14 residues. Trimming removed 0 bases from V and 1 base from J, with 9 bases in between. Germline CDR1 and CDR2: GTSNPN and SVGIG (reference sequence). The CDR3 sequence is CAWSVVRSNTEAFF. DNA for the CDR3: TGTGCCTGGAGTGTGGTCAGGTCGAACACTGAAGCTTTCTTT.

Comment on this clonotype: The junction does not match germline at one end; this may be a read error. The V call is TRBV11-2, the J call TRBJ2-2; TRBD2 matches 9 bases. The CDR3 is made up of 16 amino acids. CDR1 and CDR2 (germline): SGHAT, FQNNGV. CDR3 DNA: TGTACCAGCAGCTTAGTGGATAGCGGGAGTGCCGGGGAGCTGTTTTTT. It encodes CTSSLVDSGSAGELFF. Using reference TRBV11-2 and TRBJ2-2 for the parts outside the CDR3, the full variable domain is EAGVAQSPRYKIIEKRQSVAFWCNPISGHATLYWYQQILGQGPKLLIQFQNNGVVDDSQLPKDRFSAERLKGVDSTLKIQPAKLEDSAVYLCTSSLVDSGSAGELFFGEGSRLTVL.

This clonotype was recorded many times. The rearrangement links TRBV5-1 to TRBJ2-2, with 12 bases aligning to TRBD1. CDR3 size: 15 residues. CDR1 is SGHRS, CDR2 YFSETQ, per germline. V dropped 6 bases and J dropped 7; count of bases not matched to a gene: 7. The CDR3 DNA reads as TGCGCCAGCACCGCCGGGACAGGGGGCGGCGGGGAGCTGTTTTTT. As protein: CASTAGTGGGGELFF.

Of note for this clonotype: Since a much larger clone is just one base distant, this may be a read error. This chain links TRBV2 with TRBJ1-2; no clear D. The CDR3 is made up of 15 amino acids. The germline V gene has CDR1 SNHLY and CDR2 FYNNEI. The CDR3 DNA reads TGTGCCAACAGTCCTTTCCCTGAACCCTTGAGTGGCTACACCTTC. Translated, it gives CANSPFPEPLSGYTF.

Turning to this clonotype: The conserved closing phenylalanine or tryptophan is absent in this CDR3, likely reflecting a read error. The chain employs TRBV29-1 and TRBJ1-1; D remains ambiguous. The length of the CDR3 is 13 residues. Trimming took off 2 bases at V and 0 bases at J, with 7 bases between the two ends. The germline V gene has CDR1 SQVTM and CDR2 ANQGSEA. Here the CDR3 reads CSVEMSVNTEAFL. The CDR3 bases are TGCAGCGTTGAAATGTCTGTGAACACTGAAGCTTTCTTA.

This clonotype was observed at least ten times. The rearrangement uses TRBV5-1 and TRBJ2-1; 10 bases match TRBD2. Germline V gene sequence: CDR1 SGHRS, CDR2 YFSETQ. After removal of 5 bases from V and 8 bases from J, the junction contained 10 bases not matched to a gene. CDR3 length equals 15 residues. The CDR3 loop is CASSSILAGVDEQFF. The CDR3 DNA follows: TGCGCCAGCAGTTCGATCCTAGCGGGGGTAGATGAGCAGTTCTTC.

In its sample, this clonotype was seen a few times. The germline gene is not matched at one end of the junction; a read error may be the cause. This rearrangement joins TRBV28 to TRBJ2-7; D might be TRBD1 (6 bases). The CDR3 totals 11 residues. Germline lookup yields CDR1 MDHEN and CDR2 SYDVKM. The DNA for the CDR3 is TGTGCCAGCAGGAGCCGGGACACGTCCCGATTC. As protein: CASRSRDTSRF.

This clonotype occurred many times. The V call is TRBV11-2, the J call TRBJ2-7; TRBD1 might be the D (5 bases). This CDR3 contains 16 residues. V lost 4 bases to trimming and J lost 4 bases, with 20 bases between them. From germline, CDR1 is SGHAT and CDR2 FQNNGV. The CDR3 coding sequence is TGTGCCAGCAGCTCCGTCGGGCTAGGGGTGAAATACGAGCAGTACTTC. This gives the protein CASSSVGLGVKYEQYF.

Ten or more counts support this clonotype. The J gene is TRBJ2-5, the V gene TRBV20-1, with D tentatively TRBD2 (6 bases). V was clipped by 2 bases and J by 5 bases, with 21 bases between them. Looked up from germline, CDR1 is DFQATT and CDR2 is SNEGSKA (reference sequence). The length of the CDR3 is 16 residues. The CDR3 DNA reads TGCAGTGCTAGAACGTTTATCGGGGATCGGGGGGAGACCCAGTACTTC. Translating it yields CSARTFIGDRGETQYF.

This clonotype was seen repeatedly, ten times or more. CDR3 nucleotide sequence: TGCGCCAGCAGCCAGCGACAGGGGGAAATGGAAAAACTGTTTTTT. It specifies CASSQRQGEMEKLFF. This chain joins TRBV4-1 and TRBJ1-4; TRBD1 agrees at 9 bases. This CDR3 is 15 amino acids long. The ends lost 3 bases at V and 8 bases at J; junction bases unmatched: 7. Germline values: CDR1 MGHRA, CDR2 YSYEKL.

This clonotype was found many times. The chain joins TRBV20-1 to TRBJ2-7, with 7 bases identical to TRBD2. Germline V gene sequence: CDR1 DFQATT, CDR2 SNEGSKA (reference sequence). CDR3 length: 14 amino acids. The V and J ends lost 5 bases and 7 bases, in that order; junction bases with no gene match: 14. This chain's CDR3 is CSAGGGGPEGEQYF. CDR3 bases: TGCAGTGCTGGTGGCGGGGGTCCTGAAGGTGAGCAGTACTTC.

This clonotype was detected ten times or more. This chain links TRBV12-5 with TRBJ2-1; D is possibly TRBD1 or TRBD2 (5 bases each). The germline gives CDR1 LGHNT, CDR2 FRNRAP. Trimming removed 1 base at V and 5 bases at J, with 12 bases between. This CDR3 has 15 amino acids. CDR3 loop: CASGLATGRHNEQFF. CDR3 in DNA: TGTGCTAGTGGTTTGGCCACGGGACGGCACAATGAGCAGTTCTTC.